These 4 T cell receptor beta chains were sequenced from one sample in a study of T cell repertoires in cytomegalovirus infection. These receptors are not linked to any known antigen. TCRdb itself ran the reads through MiXCR, one entry per CDR3 protein. The repertoire includes 700,000 to 950,000 distinct CDR3 sequences, 30% to 35% of them detected once, and 12% sits in the top ten. The input for sequencing was cultured CD8+ T cells from PBMCs, taken from culture after CMV antigen stimulation. These receptors came from a human donor in good health (CMV status not recorded). Some clones in this sample may be carry-over from other donors' samples.

The rearrangement links TRBV27 to TRBJ1-6; 8 bases fit TRBD1. Per the germline V gene, CDR1 is MNHEY and CDR2 is SMNVEV (reference sequence). This CDR3 is 16 amino acids long. The V segment lost 2 bases and the J segment 3 bases; nucleotides outside the gene matches: 3. The CDR3 nucleotides are TGTGCCAGCAGTTTAGGGGGACAGGACTATAATTCACCCCTCCACTTT. The encoded protein is CASSLGGQDYNSPLHF.

This clonotype was counted only a few times. The junction departs from germline at one end; a sequencing error may be responsible. V gene TRBV4-1 combines with J gene TRBJ2-4, with D possibly matching TRBD2 (5 bases). Per the germline V gene, CDR1 is MGHRA and CDR2 is YSYEKL. The CDR3 is 16 amino acids. CDR3 sequence reads: CASSQAMTGTKNIQYF. The CDR3 DNA reads TGTGCCAGCAGCCAAGCGATGACGGGGACCAAAAACATTCAGTACTTC.

The chain couples TRBV11-3 to TRBJ1-1, with 8 bases lining up with TRBD1. The CDR3 is 17 residues long. Trimming removed 4 bases from V and 1 base from J; junction bases left unmatched: 11. Germline V lookup: CDR1 SGHNT, CDR2 YENEEA. The CDR3 region has the DNA TGTGCCAGCAGCTCCCGACAGGGGTCGACCCCGAACACTGAAGCTTTCTTT. Translated, it gives CASSSRQGSTPNTEAFF.

The V gene is TRBV14, the J gene TRBJ1-4; D may be TRBD1 (5 bases). The CDR3 loop spans 17 amino acids. Deletions cut 1 base from V and 0 bases from J, with 12 bases between. Per the germline V gene, CDR1 is SGHDN and CDR2 is FVKESK. In DNA form, the CDR3 reads TGTGCCAGCAGCCAAGTTGCTGGGGGGGCAACTAATGAAAAACTGTTTTTT. It translates to CASSQVAGGATNEKLFF.